This TCR beta chain was retrieved from a study of T cells in Graves' hyperthyroidism and ophthalmopathy (dated by TCRdb to about 2019). A note on the overall study: Peripheral blood samples were taken at the time of initial diagnosis, prior to any treatment. The paper describes TCR Vbeta CDR3 sequencing of around 130 peripheral blood samples, made up of some 40 ophthalmopathy patients, roughly 75 hyperthyroidism patients and 17 progressor patients. Following sampling, methimazole starting at 30 mg daily was given to hyperthyroidism patients, and high-dose intravenous methylprednisolone was given to ophthalmopathy patients. For training and testing, the 100 or so patients in the discovery cohort were randomly divided in a 7:3 ratio. TCR V-J signatures able to tell the groups apart were searched for in a discovery cohort of approximately 95 patients, of whom roughly 42 had Graves' ophthalmopathy and around 56 had stable Graves' hyperthyroidism. The study also compared thyroid tissue and blood T-cell repertoires from about 6 Graves' hyperthyroidism patients. Whether ophthalmopathy could be predicted prospectively was tested in an independent validation cohort made up of under 20 hyperthyroidism patients plus 17 patients who later progressed to ophthalmopathy. Summary of the overall study and its limitations: Most expanded thyroid clonotypes (frequency above 0.001) were also detected in blood, suggesting blood repertoires may reflect thyroid immune responses. No statistical method was used to fix the sample size in advance, and group allocation was not hidden from the investigators. In validation, the model predicted progression to ophthalmopathy with approximately 70% sensitivity and 72.22% specificity, a median of about 6 months before onset. In cross-validation, a model built on a 13 V-J signature told ophthalmopathy apart from stable hyperthyroidism with under 90% sensitivity and 81% to 82% specificity, and in testing the same model reached 80%/75%.

Moderately to severely active disease, a Clinical Activity Score of at least 3, a NOSPECS grade of at least 4, and a duration under 3 months were present in ophthalmopathy patients. Patients with uncontrolled infections, other autoimmune diseases, pregnancy or lactation were excluded. Diagnoses relied on clinical symptoms, serum thyroxine and TRAb, thyroid ultrasound and orbital computed tomography. PBMCs were isolated from about 10 ml of fresh peripheral blood by Ficoll-Paque density gradient centrifugation. Total RNA was extracted using Trizol reagent, and RNA quality was assessed on an Agilent 2100 Bioanalyzer. The TCR beta CDR3 regions were amplified from the RNA transcripts. The TCR CDR3 was subjected to a first round of RT-PCR using the HTBI primer set and the Qiagen OneStep RT-PCR kit. Libraries were constructed in a second round of multiplex PCR, after which size selection and purification were performed. Paired-end sequencing of the libraries was performed with 100 bp reads on an Illumina HiSeq2000. The authors' analysis ran thus. SOAPnuke was used to process the raw data, removing reads that contained adapters or uncalled bases, had a mean Phred below 15, or lacked an exact match to the constant primer or identifier. COPE v1.2.5 was used to merge the high-quality paired reads, and each unique nucleotide sequence was defined as a clonotype. Clonotypes were aligned to IMGT TRBV, TRBD and TRBJ reference segments using MiTCR v1.1. Analysis was restricted to V-J combinations with a frequency above 0.0001, which covered about 99% of repertoires. A TCS score was defined as the ratio of F50 (clonal expansion) to E x V (chaos), with BLOSUM62-based TCRdist applied between CDR3 peptides within each V-J. Welch's t-statistics and random forest reduced roughly 530 V-J features to 13, which were used in a naive Bayes classifier (R e1071). In-frame beta chains were kept once TCRdb had trimmed the public reads at Q25 with fastp and called clones with MiXCR. Identical CDR3 protein sequences are pooled into one entry, listed with their most common genes and DNA. What appears here as the V and J calls and clone size reflects TCRdb's work, not the paper's. Here the sample has approximately 570,000 distinct CDR3 sequences; nearly 20% occur a single time. The leading ten clones occupy roughly 47% of the sample.

This clonotype was found a few times. The clone's antigen remains unknown. The record has no base qualities; no much larger clone is one base away. In the germline V gene, CDR1 corresponds to SGDLS and CDR2 to YYNGEE. The V end loses 5 bases and the J end loses 5 bases, and a stretch of 16 bases separates them. The CDR3 runs 14 amino acids, cysteine and phenylalanine included. The retained sequence is limited to the CDR3, 42 bases, with the frame set at the first base. This sequence uses TRBV9 and TRBJ2-5; a weak D assignment points to TRBD2 (6 bases agree). Material for sequencing was blood. This clonotype was sampled from a man aged 40-49 years with Graves' ophthalmopathy. CDR3 protein: CASSSSEGRETQYF. DNA sequence: TGTGCCAGCAGTTCGTCGGAGGGCCGGGAGACCCAGTACTTC.